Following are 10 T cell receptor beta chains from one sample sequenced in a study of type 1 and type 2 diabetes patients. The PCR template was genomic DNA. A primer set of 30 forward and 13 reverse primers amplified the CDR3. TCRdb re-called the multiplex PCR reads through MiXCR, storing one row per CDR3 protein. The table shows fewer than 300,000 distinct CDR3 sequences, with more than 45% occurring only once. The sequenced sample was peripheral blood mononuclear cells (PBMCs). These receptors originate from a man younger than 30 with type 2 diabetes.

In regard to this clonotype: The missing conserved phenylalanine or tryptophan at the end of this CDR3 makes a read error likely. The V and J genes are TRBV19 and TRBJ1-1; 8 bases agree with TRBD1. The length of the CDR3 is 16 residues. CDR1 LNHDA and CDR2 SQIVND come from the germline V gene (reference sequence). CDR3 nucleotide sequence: TGTGCCACCCTGACAGGGGAGGACGGAATGAACATTGAAGCTTTCCTT. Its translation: CATLTGEDGMNIEAFL.

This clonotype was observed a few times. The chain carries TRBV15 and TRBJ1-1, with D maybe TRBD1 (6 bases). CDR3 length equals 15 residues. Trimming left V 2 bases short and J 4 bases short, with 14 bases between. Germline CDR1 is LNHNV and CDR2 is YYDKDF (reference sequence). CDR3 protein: CATSRPRRGGTEAFF. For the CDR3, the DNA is TGTGCCACCAGCAGACCCCGGAGGGGGGGCACTGAAGCTTTCTTT.

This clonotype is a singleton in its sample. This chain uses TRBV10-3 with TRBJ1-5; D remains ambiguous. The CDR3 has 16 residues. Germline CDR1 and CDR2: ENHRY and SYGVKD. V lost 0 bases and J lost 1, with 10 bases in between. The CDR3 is CAISESAGRSNQPQHF. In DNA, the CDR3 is TGTGCCATCAGTGAGTCGGCGGGGAGGAGCAATCAGCCCCAGCATTTT.

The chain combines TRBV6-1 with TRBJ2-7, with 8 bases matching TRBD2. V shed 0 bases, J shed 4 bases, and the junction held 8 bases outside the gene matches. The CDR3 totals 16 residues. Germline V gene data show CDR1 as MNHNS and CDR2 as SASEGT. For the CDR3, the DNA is TGTGCCAGCAGTGAAGCAAGGGTAGCGGGGAGGTACGAGCAGTACTTC. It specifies CASSEARVAGRYEQYF.

The CDR3 here is CATSRDGERGGDEQFF. The CDR3 DNA reads as TGTGCCACCAGCAGAGATGGGGAGCGGGGGGGCGATGAGCAGTTCTTC. The chain uses TRBV15 and TRBJ2-1; 10 nucleotides line up with TRBD2. The CDR3 sequence is 16 residues long. CDR1 and CDR2 from the germline V gene are LNHNV and YYDKDF (reference sequence). The junction had 7 bases not matched to a gene; V was cut back by 0 bases and J by 8 bases.

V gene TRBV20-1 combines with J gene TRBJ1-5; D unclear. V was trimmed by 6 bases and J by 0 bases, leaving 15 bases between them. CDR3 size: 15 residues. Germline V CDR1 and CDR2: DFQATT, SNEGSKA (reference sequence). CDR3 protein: CSAEDGDHSNQPQHF. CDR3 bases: TGCAGTGCCGAGGACGGCGACCATAGCAATCAGCCCCAGCATTTT.

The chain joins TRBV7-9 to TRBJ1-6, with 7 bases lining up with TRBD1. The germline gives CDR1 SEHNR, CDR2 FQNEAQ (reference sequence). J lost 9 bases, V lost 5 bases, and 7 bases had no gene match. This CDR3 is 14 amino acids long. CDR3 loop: CASSPDRLPSPLHF. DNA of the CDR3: TGTGCCAGCAGCCCGGACAGGCTCCCTTCACCCCTCCACTTT.

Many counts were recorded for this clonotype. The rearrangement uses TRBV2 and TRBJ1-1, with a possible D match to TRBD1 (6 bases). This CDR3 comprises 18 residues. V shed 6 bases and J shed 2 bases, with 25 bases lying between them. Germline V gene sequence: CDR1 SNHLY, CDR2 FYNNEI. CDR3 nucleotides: TGTGCCAGCAGGTCCCTAATCGGGACACGGGAGGGAAACACTGAAGCTTTCTTT. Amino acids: CASRSLIGTREGNTEAFF. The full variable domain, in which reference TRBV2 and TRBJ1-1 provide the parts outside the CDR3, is EPEVTQTPSHQVTQMGQEVILRCVPISNHLYFYWYRQILGQKVEFLVSFYNNEISEKSEIFDDQFSVERPDGSNFTLKIRSTKLEDSAMYFCASRSLIGTREGNTEAFFGQGTRLTVV.

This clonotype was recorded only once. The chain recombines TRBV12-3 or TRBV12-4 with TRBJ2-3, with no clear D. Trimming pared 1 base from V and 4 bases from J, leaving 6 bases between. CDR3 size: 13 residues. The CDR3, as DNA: TGTGCCAGCAGTTTAGGCCCAGCAGATACGCAGTATTTT. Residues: CASSLGPADTQYF.

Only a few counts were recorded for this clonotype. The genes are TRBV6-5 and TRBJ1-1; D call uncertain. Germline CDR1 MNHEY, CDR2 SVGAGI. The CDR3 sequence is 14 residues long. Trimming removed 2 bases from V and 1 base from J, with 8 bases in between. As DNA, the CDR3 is TGTGCCAGCAGTTACGACGGTCAGAACACTGAAGCTTTCTTT. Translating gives CASSYDGQNTEAFF.